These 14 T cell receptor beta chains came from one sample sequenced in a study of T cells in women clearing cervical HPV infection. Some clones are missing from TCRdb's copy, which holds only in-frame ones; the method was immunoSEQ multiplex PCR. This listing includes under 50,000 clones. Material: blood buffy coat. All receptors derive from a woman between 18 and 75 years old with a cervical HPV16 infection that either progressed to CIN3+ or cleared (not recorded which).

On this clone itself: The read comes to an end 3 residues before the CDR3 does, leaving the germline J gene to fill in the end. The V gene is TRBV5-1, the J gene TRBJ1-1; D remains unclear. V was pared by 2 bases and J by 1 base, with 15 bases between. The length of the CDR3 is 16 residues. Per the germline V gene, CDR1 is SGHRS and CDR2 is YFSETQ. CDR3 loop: CASSLGLTLSNTEAFF. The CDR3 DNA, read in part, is TGCGCCAGCAGCTTAGGTCTCACCTTATCGAACACTGAA.

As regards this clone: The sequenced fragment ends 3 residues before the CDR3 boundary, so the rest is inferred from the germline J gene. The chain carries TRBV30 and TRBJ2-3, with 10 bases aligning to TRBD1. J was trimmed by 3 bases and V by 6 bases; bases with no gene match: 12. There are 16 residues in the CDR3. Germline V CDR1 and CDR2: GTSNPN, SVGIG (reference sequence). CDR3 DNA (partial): TGTGCCTGCTTGGAGAATATGGGACAGGGGACAGATACG. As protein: CACLENMGQGTDT. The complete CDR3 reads CACLENMGQGTDTQYF.

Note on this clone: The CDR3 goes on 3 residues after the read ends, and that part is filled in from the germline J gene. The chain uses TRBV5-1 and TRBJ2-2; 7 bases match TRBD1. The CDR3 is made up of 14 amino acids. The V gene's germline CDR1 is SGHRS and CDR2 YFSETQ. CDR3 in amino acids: CASSLTGDNEKLFF. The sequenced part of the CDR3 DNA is TGCGCCAGCAGCTTGACAGGGGATAATGAAAAG.

Incomplete CDR3 DNA: TGTGCCAGCAGCGAGACAGGGGGCAATGAG. This translates into CASSETGGNE. The whole CDR3 sequence reads CASSETGGNEQFF. The chain joins TRBV7-9 to TRBJ2-1; 9 bases match TRBD1. From the germline J gene comes the end of the CDR3, since the read stops 3 residues before it. The CDR3 loop spans 13 amino acids. Unmatched junction bases numbered 2, after V lost 5 bases and J lost 6 bases. Germline lookup yields CDR1 SEHNR and CDR2 FQNEAQ (reference sequence).

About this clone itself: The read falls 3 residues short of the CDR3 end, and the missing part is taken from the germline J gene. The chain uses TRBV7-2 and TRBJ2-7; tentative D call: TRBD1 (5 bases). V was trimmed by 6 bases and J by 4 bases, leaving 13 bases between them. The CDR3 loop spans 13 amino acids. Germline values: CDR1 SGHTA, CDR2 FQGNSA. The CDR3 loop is CASSQQDGYEQYF. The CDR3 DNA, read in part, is TGTGCCAGCAGTCAACAGGACGGGTACGAG.

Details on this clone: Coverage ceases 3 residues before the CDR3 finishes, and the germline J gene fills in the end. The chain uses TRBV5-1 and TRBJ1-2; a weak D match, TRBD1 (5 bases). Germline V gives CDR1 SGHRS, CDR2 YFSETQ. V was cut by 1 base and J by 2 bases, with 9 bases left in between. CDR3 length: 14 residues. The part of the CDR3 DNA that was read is TGCGCCAGCAGCTTGACGGGGGAGAACTATGGC. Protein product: CASSLTGENYG. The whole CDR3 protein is CASSLTGENYGYTF.

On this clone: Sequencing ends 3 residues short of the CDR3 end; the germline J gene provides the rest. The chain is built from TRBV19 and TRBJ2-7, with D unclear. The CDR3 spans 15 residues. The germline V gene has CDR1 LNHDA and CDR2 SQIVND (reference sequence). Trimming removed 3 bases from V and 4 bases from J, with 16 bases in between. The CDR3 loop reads CASSISVGWAYEQYF. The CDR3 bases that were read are TGTGCCAGTAGTATTTCGGTAGGGTGGGCGTACGAG.

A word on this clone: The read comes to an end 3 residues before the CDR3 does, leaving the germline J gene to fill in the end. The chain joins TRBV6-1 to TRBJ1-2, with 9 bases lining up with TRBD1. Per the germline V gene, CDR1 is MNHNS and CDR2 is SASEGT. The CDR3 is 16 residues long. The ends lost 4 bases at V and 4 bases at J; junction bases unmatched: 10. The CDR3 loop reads CASSGRDRVLSYGYTF. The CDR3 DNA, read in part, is TGTGCCAGCAGTGGCCGGGACAGGGTCTTAAGCTATGGC.

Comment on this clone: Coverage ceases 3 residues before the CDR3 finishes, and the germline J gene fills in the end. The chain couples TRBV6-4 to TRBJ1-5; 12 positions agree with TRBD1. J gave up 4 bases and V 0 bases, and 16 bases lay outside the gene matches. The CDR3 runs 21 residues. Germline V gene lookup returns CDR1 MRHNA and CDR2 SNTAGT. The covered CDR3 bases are TGTGCCAGCAGTGACTCGAGGTTTGGGACAGGGGGCTTTTGGGGGAATCAGCCC. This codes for CASSDSRFGTGGFWGNQP. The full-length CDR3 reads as CASSDSRFGTGGFWGNQPQHF.

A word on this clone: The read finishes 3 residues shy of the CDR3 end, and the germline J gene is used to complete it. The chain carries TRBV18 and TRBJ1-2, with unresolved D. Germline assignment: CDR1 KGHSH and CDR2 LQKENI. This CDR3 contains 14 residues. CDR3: CASSPSFITDTYTF. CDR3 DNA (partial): TGTGCCAGCTCACCGAGTTTTATAACAGATACC.

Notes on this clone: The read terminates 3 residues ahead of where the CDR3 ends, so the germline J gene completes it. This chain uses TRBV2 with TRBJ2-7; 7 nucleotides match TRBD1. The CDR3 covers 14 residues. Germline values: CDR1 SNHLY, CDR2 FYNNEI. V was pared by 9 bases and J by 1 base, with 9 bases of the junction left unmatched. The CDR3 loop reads CASKWTGLSYEQYF. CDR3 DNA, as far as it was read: TGTGCCAGTAAATGGACAGGCCTTTCCTACGAG.

Partial CDR3 DNA: TGTGCCAGCAGTTATGGCCGTGGT. Its translation: CASSYGRG. The whole CDR3 sequence is CASSYGRGQYF. V and J are TRBV6-2 or TRBV6-3 and TRBJ2-4; D not resolved. The DNA ends 3 residues before the CDR3 does, and the rest of the CDR3 is filled in from the germline J gene. Germline CDR1 MNHEY, CDR2 SVGEGT. There are 11 residues in the CDR3.

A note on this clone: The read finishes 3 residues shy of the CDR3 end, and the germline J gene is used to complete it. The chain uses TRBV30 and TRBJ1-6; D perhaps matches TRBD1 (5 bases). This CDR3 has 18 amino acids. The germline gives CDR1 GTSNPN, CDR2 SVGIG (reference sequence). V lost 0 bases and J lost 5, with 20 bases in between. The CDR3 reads CAWSVSYGRAGDNSPLHF. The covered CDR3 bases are TGTGCCTGGAGTGTCTCTTACGGTCGGGCGGGGGATAATTCACCC.

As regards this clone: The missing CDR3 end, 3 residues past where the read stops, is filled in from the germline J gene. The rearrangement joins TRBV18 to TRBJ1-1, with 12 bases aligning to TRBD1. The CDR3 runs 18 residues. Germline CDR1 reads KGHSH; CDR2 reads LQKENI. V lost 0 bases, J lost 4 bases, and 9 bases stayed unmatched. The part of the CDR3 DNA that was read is TGTGCCAGCTCACCACCGATGGGACAGGGGGCGCTGGGCACTGAA. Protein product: CASSPPMGQGALGTE. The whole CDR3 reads CASSPPMGQGALGTEAFF.